The 12 T cell receptor beta chains in this list originate from one sample, sequenced in a study of T cell responses to AZD1222 COVID-19 vaccine. Produced via immunoSEQ multiplex PCR; TCRdb's table is partial and in-frame only. The sample lists around 160,000 clones; 94% were seen once. The input for sequencing was peripheral blood, taken on day 0 of AZD1222 vaccination. The receptors were sampled from an adult in good health.

V usage is TRBV6-5 and J usage is TRBJ1-1, with a weak D call TRBD1 (6 bases). The germline gives CDR1 MNHEY, CDR2 SVGAGI. This CDR3 contains 14 residues. Trimming left V 9 bases short and J 0 bases short, with 14 bases between. For the CDR3, the DNA is TGTGCCAGTGGGGCAGGGGCACTGAACACTGAAGCTTTCTTT. It is translated as CASGAGALNTEAFF.

The chain uses TRBV5-1 and TRBJ2-3; 9 bases map to TRBD1. From germline, CDR1 is SGHRS and CDR2 YFSETQ. The CDR3 contains 15 residues. J gave up 3 bases and V 0 bases, and 2 bases lay outside the gene matches. The CDR3 nucleotides read TGCGCCAGCAGCTTGGGGGACAGGGAGACAGATACGCAGTATTTT. This translates into CASSLGDRETDTQYF.

The chain has TRBV27 and TRBJ2-1, with 14 nucleotides matching TRBD2. Unmatched junction bases numbered 15, after V lost 1 base and J lost 7 bases. Germline V gene lookup returns CDR1 MNHEY and CDR2 SMNVEV (reference sequence). This CDR3 has 20 amino acids. The CDR3 reads CASSLFPGLAGAGTGNEQFF. In DNA form, the CDR3 reads TGTGCCAGCAGTTTATTCCCGGGACTAGCGGGAGCCGGGACGGGGAATGAGCAGTTCTTC.

The chain employs TRBV19 and TRBJ2-7, with 8 bases lining up with TRBD2. Germline CDR1 LNHDA, CDR2 SQIVND (reference sequence). Trimming at V came to 4 bases and at J to 3 bases, leaving 2 bases not matched to a gene. CDR3 length: 13 residues. Here the CDR3 reads CASSKLADYEQYF. CDR3 coding DNA: TGTGCCAGTAGTAAACTAGCGGACTACGAGCAGTACTTC.

The chain couples TRBV7-9 to TRBJ2-1; 14 positions match TRBD2. Germline V gene sequence: CDR1 SEHNR, CDR2 FQNEAQ (reference sequence). V trimming: 2 bases; J trimming: 10 bases; junction bases outside the gene matches: 4. CDR3 size: 15 residues. CDR3 nucleotide sequence: TGTGCCAGCAGCTTACGGGGACTAGCGGGAGTCGAGCAGTTCTTC. As protein: CASSLRGLAGVEQFF. Using reference TRBV7-9 and TRBJ2-1 for the parts outside the CDR3, the full variable domain is DTGVSQNPRHKITKRGQNVTFRCDPISEHNRLYWYRQTLGQGPEFLTYFQNEAQLEKSRLLSDRFSAERPKGSFSTLEIQRTEQGDSAMYLCASSLRGLAGVEQFFGPGTRLTVL.

The chain has TRBV19 and TRBJ1-1; D is ambiguous. Germline V lookup: CDR1 LNHDA, CDR2 SQIVND (reference sequence). CDR3 length: 13 residues. V dropped 2 bases and J dropped 8 bases, with 12 bases sitting between them. CDR3 sequence: CASSISYHKEAFF. The DNA of the CDR3 is TGTGCCAGTAGTATAAGCTACCATAAGGAAGCTTTCTTT.

Worth noting for this clone: Germline and junction disagree at one end, which may indicate a read error. The chain uses TRBV7-9 and TRBJ1-1; no clear D gene. The CDR3 sequence is 16 residues long. Germline V gives CDR1 SEHNR, CDR2 FQNEAQ (reference sequence). CDR3 coding DNA: TGTGCCAGCAACTTAAAGCAGGTCGACCAGAACACTGAAGCTTTCTTT. Protein: CASNLKQVDQNTEAFF.

The chain combines TRBV3-1 (or the pseudogene TRBV3-2) with TRBJ2-3; 7 nucleotides align to TRBD2. CDR1 and CDR2 from the germline V gene are LGHDT and YNNKEL (reference sequence). V shed 1 base and J 1 base; nucleotides not matched to a gene: 5. The CDR3 contains 16 residues. The CDR3 region is CASSQGASGRTDTQYF. The CDR3 DNA reads as TGTGCCAGCAGCCAAGGGGCTAGCGGCCGCACAGATACGCAGTATTTT.

The V call is TRBV28, the J call TRBJ1-1; D is undetermined. CDR1 is MDHEN, CDR2 SYDVKM, per germline. The V and J ends lost 4 bases and 0 bases respectively, with 15 bases between them. CDR3 length: 16 amino acids. CDR3 nucleotides: TGTGCCAGCAGTTCGACGGAGAACTTAATGAACACTGAAGCTTTCTTT. The encoded protein is CASSSTENLMNTEAFF.

The chain uses TRBV19 and TRBJ2-7, with TRBD1 matching over 7 bases. J was trimmed by 3 bases and V by 3 bases; bases with no gene match: 2. Per germline, CDR1 LNHDA and CDR2 SQIVND (reference sequence). The CDR3 totals 13 residues. In nucleotides, the CDR3 is TGTGCCAGTAGTATGGGGACAGACTACGAGCAGTACTTC. This translates into CASSMGTDYEQYF.

The rearrangement uses TRBV30 and TRBJ2-3, with 7 bases aligning to TRBD2. J lost 5 bases, V lost 0 bases, and 5 bases had no gene match. The CDR3 totals 14 residues. Germline V lookup: CDR1 GTSNPN, CDR2 SVGIG (reference sequence). The DNA of the CDR3 is TGTGCCTGGAGTGTAAGTGGGAGGGGAGATACGCAGTATTTT. As protein: CAWSVSGRGDTQYF.

This rearrangement joins TRBV6-6 to TRBJ2-7; maybe TRBD2 (6 bases). The V gene's germline CDR1 is MNHNY and CDR2 SVGAGI (reference sequence). CDR3 size: 13 residues. Trimming took 5 bases from V and 3 from J, leaving 11 bases between them. The CDR3 reads CASSRLDGYEQYF. The CDR3 DNA reads TGTGCCAGCAGTCGACTAGACGGCTACGAGCAGTACTTC.